This TCR beta chain was captured by sequencing in a study of beta chain features in type 1 diabetes. Whole-study results and caveats: Here, the possible influence of HLA type (on TCRB rearrangement) remained unresolved. All four CD4+ subsets of Type 1 diabetes patients contained TCRB CDR3s that were moderately but significantly shorter.

Notes on this clone: The antigen is not known.

TCRB transcripts that were expressed got sequenced, as all of the isolated RNA had been reverse transcribed. For naive, central memory and regulatory T cell samples, reads averaged roughly 4 million. The data were produced by immunoSEQ multiplex PCR, yet TCRdb's version contains in-frame clones alone and is incomplete. The table records 300,000 to 400,000 clones, around 8.5% of them present only once. CD45RO/CCR7/CD25/CD127/CD95/CD27 sorting isolated CD4+ naive, central memory, regulatory and stem cell-like memory cells. This receptor was identified in a young man with type 1 diabetes. The material sequenced was central memory CD4+ T cells from blood.

This CDR3 reads CASRQPSGAYNEQFF. Here the CDR3 DNA reads TGTGCCAGCAGACAACCTAGCGGGGCCTACAATGAGCAGTTCTTC. The chain couples TRBV27 to TRBJ2-1, with TRBD2 matching over 9 bases. Trimming removed 6 bases from V and 2 bases from J; junction bases left unmatched: 5. The CDR3 is made up of 15 amino acids. Germline CDR1 reads MNHEY; CDR2 reads SMNVEV (reference sequence).